This T cell receptor (beta chain) derives from a study of blood T cell repertoires in COVID-19. About the research overall: Acute and convalescent COVID-19 samples came from the United States, Italy and Spain.

The CDR3 contains 11 residues. CDR1 is MNHEY, CDR2 SMNVEV, per germline (reference sequence). V was trimmed by 8 bases and J by 8 bases, leaving 12 bases between them. Assay used: immunoSEQ multiplex PCR; TCRdb lists only in-frame clones, some missing. This repertoire shows some 300,000 clones, around four fifths found once; its top ten account for 4.1%. The clonotype was recovered from a woman aged 45-59 years with active or convalescent COVID-19. Sequenced: peripheral blood. The V call is TRBV27, the J call TRBJ1-2, with D possibly TRBD1 on 5 matching bases. The CDR3 nucleotides are TGTGCCAGCGGTAGGGGTTACGGCTACACCTTC. It is translated as CASGRGYGYTF.